The 13 T cell receptor beta chains presented below share a single source sample, sequenced in a study of T cell repertoires in cytomegalovirus infection. Their antigens remain unidentified. In TCRdb, the reads were re-called with MiXCR into one record per CDR3 protein. The top ten clones hold under 15% of a sample with approximately 1,000,000 distinct CDR3 sequences, roughly a third of them seen once. This material consisted of cultured CD8+ T cells from PBMCs, taken from culture after CMV antigen stimulation. These TCRs come from a human donor in good health (CMV status not recorded). Some clones in this sample may be carry-over from other donors' samples.

The chain is built from TRBV12-3 or TRBV12-4 and TRBJ1-2; D is unclear. Deletions cut 1 base from V and 4 bases from J, with 7 bases between. The CDR3 contains 13 residues. In DNA, the CDR3 is TGTGCCAGCAGTTTAGGACACGTCTATGGCTACACCTTC. This translates into CASSLGHVYGYTF.

This clonotype was seen a handful of times. The rearrangement uses TRBV7-2 and TRBJ1-5; 10 bases match TRBD1. The CDR3 extends over 15 amino acids. Germline V gives CDR1 SGHTA, CDR2 FQGNSA. Trimming removed 4 bases from V and 13 bases from J; junction bases left unmatched: 13. The CDR3 DNA is TGTGCCAGCAGCTCTACCGGGACAGGGGAAGGGAGGCAGCATTTT. Translating it yields CASSSTGTGEGRQHF.

The V and J genes are TRBV10-1 and TRBJ2-6, with D perhaps matching TRBD2 (6 bases). Germline CDR1 WNHNN, CDR2 SYGVQD (reference sequence). V was trimmed by 2 bases and J by 2 bases, leaving 13 bases between them. The CDR3 consists of 17 residues. The CDR3 region is CASSERPGLPGANVLTF. For the CDR3, the DNA is TGCGCCAGCAGTGAGAGACCGGGACTCCCTGGGGCCAACGTCCTGACTTTC.

This clonotype has just a few counts. The rearrangement uses TRBV10-3 and TRBJ2-3; 8 nucleotides agree with TRBD2. CDR3 length: 15 residues. In germline, CDR1 is ENHRY, CDR2 SYGVKD. With 1 base clipped from V and 2 bases from J, the junction kept 2 bases outside the gene matches. CDR3 DNA: TGTGCCATCAGTGAGTTACTAGCGGACACAGATACGCAGTATTTT. It encodes CAISELLADTDTQYF.

The chain recombines TRBV12-3 or TRBV12-4 with TRBJ2-7, with D tentatively TRBD1 (5 bases). There are 16 residues in the CDR3. With 1 base removed from V and 7 bases from J, the gap between germline ends came to 20 bases. CDR3 in DNA: TGTGCCAGCAGTTTAGATCGGCAGGGTCCGTATAGGGAGCAGTACTTC. Translating it yields CASSLDRQGPYREQYF.

This clonotype has just a few counts. This chain joins TRBV4-3 and TRBJ1-2; D call uncertain. The CDR3 consists of 15 residues. Trimming left V 2 bases short and J 0 bases short, with 10 bases between. Per the germline V gene, CDR1 is LGHNA and CDR2 is YSLEER. CDR3 sequence: CASSQIFGANYGYTF. As DNA, the CDR3 is TGCGCCAGCAGCCAAATTTTTGGAGCTAACTATGGCTACACCTTC.

This clonotype was counted a few times. This chain uses TRBV7-6 with TRBJ1-6; D is perhaps TRBD1 (5 bases). V was trimmed by 5 bases and J by 4 bases, leaving 12 bases between them. This CDR3 spans 15 amino acids. CDR1 and CDR2 from the germline V gene are SGHVS and FNYEAQ. The CDR3 DNA reads as TGTGCCAGCAGCGGGGCAGGAAATTATAATTCACCCCTCCACTTT. Its protein is CASSGAGNYNSPLHF.

V gene TRBV29-1 combines with J gene TRBJ2-1; D ambiguous. CDR3 size: 11 residues. V lost 4 bases, J lost 6 bases, and 7 bases lay in between. Looked up from germline, CDR1 is SQVTM and CDR2 is ANQGSEA. In nucleotides, the CDR3 is TGCAGCGTTGGGTCCCTCAATGAGCAGTTCTTC. This gives the protein CSVGSLNEQFF.

The chain couples TRBV19 to TRBJ1-5, with D hard to call. There are 15 residues in the CDR3. Germline V gene lookup returns CDR1 LNHDA and CDR2 SQIVND (reference sequence). Trimming cost V 4 bases and J 7 bases, with 17 bases left between them. The CDR3 DNA sequence: TGTGCCAGTAGTACCCGGGAGAAGGGTTTACAGCCCCAGCATTTT. The encoded protein is CASSTREKGLQPQHF.

The genes are TRBV27 and TRBJ2-2; no clear D gene. The germline V gene encodes CDR1 MNHEY and CDR2 SMNVEV (reference sequence). Trimming pared 3 bases from V and 4 bases from J, leaving 12 bases between. The CDR3 is 15 residues long. The CDR3 sequence is CASSFAWLGTGELFF. CDR3 DNA sequence: TGTGCCAGCAGTTTCGCCTGGTTGGGCACCGGGGAGCTGTTTTTT.

Remarks on this clonotype: The junction and the germline gene differ at one end; a read error may be behind it. The V and J genes are TRBV6-6 and TRBJ2-7; D unresolved. Germline CDR1 reads MNHNY; CDR2 reads SVGAGI (reference sequence). The CDR3 runs 12 residues. CDR3 amino acids: CASSPSSSERYF. CDR3 bases: TGTGCCAGCAGTCCATCAAGCAGCGAGCGGTACTTC.

This clonotype was counted between two and nine times. CDR3 residues: CASLRVREGQETQYF. The CDR3 DNA reads as TGTGCCAGCCTCAGAGTCCGGGAGGGTCAAGAGACCCAGTACTTC. The chain recombines TRBV5-6 with TRBJ2-5; TRBD2 matches at 8 bases. Germline V gene sequence: CDR1 SGHDT, CDR2 YYEEEE. CDR3 length equals 15 residues. Germline trimming cut 7 bases from V and 2 bases from J; bases unmatched to any gene: 10.

Worth noting for this clonotype: A junction end diverges from the germline sequence, so it may reflect a read error. The gene calls are TRBV6-6 and TRBJ2-5; D perhaps matches TRBD1 (5 bases). The length of the CDR3 is 16 residues. The germline CDR1 and CDR2 sequences are MNHNY and SVGAGI (reference sequence). The CDR3 region is CTSSYSPDKKQETQYF. The CDR3 DNA sequence: TGTACCAGCAGTTACTCCCCGGACAAGAAACAAGAGACCCAGTACTTC.